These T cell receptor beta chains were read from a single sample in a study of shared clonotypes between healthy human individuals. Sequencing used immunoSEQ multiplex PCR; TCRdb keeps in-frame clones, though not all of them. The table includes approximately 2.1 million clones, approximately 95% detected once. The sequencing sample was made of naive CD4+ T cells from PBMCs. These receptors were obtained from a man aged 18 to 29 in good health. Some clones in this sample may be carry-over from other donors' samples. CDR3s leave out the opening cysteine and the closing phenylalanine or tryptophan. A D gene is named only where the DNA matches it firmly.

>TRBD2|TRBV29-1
SAKGLAASYNEQF
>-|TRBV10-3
AITPSRSYEQY
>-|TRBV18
ASSQGGTYQPQH
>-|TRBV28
ASSFPRKGNTIY
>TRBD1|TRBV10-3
ASGGQTTEAF
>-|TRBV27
ASSLRVRTDTQY
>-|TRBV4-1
ASSLGTLNTGELF
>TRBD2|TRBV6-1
ASSEALGYSGRKSYEQY
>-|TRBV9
ASNMAEGTEAF
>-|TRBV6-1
ASTLWEGDTEAF
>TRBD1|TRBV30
AWAYGQGPYNEQF